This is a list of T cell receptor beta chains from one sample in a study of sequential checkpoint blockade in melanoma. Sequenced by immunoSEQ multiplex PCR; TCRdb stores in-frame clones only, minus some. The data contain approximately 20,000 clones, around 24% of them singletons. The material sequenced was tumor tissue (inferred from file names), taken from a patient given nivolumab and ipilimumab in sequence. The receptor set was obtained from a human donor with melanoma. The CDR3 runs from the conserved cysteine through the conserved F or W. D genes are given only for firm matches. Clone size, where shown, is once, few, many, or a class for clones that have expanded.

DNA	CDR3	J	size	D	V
TGTGCCAGCTCACCCTCCCGGCGGGAGAATGAAAAACTGTTTTTT	CASSPSRRENEKLFF	TRBJ1-4	.	.	TRBV18
TGTGCCAGCTCAATAACAGGGGCTGAGGATACGCAGTATTTT	CASSITGAEDTQYF	TRBJ2-3	.	TRBD1	TRBV18
TGTGCCAGCGAACTCGGGACTACCTTCTTATACCAGTACTTC	CASELGTTFLYQYF	TRBJ2-5	.	TRBD2	TRBV9
TGTGCCATCAGTGAGTCGAGTCGGGATAACGAGCAGTACTTC	CAISESSRDNEQYF	TRBJ2-7	.	.	TRBV10-3
TGTGCCAGCAGACCCCCTCCGGGACAGGGGTCGAACACTGAAGCTTTCTTT	CASRPPPGQGSNTEAFF	TRBJ1-1	.	TRBD1	TRBV28
TGCAGCGTTGATTCGGGGGGTGGTATGAACACTGAAGCTTTCTTT	CSVDSGGGMNTEAFF	TRBJ1-1	.	.	TRBV29-1
TGCGCCAGCAGTGAGCCCCCTGGAGGAGATCCCTACGAGCAGTACTTC	CASSEPPGGDPYEQYF	TRBJ2-7	.	.	TRBV10-2
TGTGCCAGCAGTTTAAGACAGGGTTTTCAGCCCCAGCATTTT	CASSLRQGFQPQHF	TRBJ1-5	few	TRBD1	TRBV28
TGTGCCAGCAGTTTAATGCTAGCGGGCCAACAAGAGACCCAGTACTTC	CASSLMLAGQQETQYF	TRBJ2-5	.	TRBD2	TRBV28
TGTGCCATCAGTGCCGGGGCGGACACTGAAGCTTTCTTT	CAISAGADTEAFF	TRBJ1-1	few	.	TRBV6-8
TGTGCCAGCAGCTTAGTTCTAGCGGGGGGGTACAATGAGCAGTTCTTC	CASSLVLAGGYNEQFF	TRBJ2-1	many	TRBD2	TRBV11-3
TGTGCCAGCAGCCCAGGACTAGCGGGAGTTGCCTACAATGAGCAGTTCTTC	CASSPGLAGVAYNEQFF	TRBJ2-1	few	TRBD2	TRBV6-8
TGTGCCACCAGCAGCCCGATTACAGCCGAGGGTGAAAAACTGTTTTTT	CATSSPITAEGEKLFF	TRBJ1-4	.	.	TRBV15
TGTGCCAGCAGCCAGGGCCGAGGGAGGTCCTACGAGCAGTACTTC	CASSQGRGRSYEQYF	TRBJ2-7	.	.	TRBV11-3
TGTGCCAGCTCACCAACGGGCAATCAGCCCCAGCATTTT	CASSPTGNQPQHF	TRBJ1-5	.	.	TRBV18
TGTGCCAGCAGTTCCATTCCGATATTCCTGTTTTTT	CASSSIPIFLFF	TRBJ1-4	.	.	TRBV28
TGTGCCACCGGGCTAGCAAGAACCAATACGCAGTATTTT	CATGLARTNTQYF	TRBJ2-3	few	.	TRBV6-8
TGTGCCAGCCCCGGGCCTCACAACCGTTACAATGAGCAGTTCTTC	CASPGPHNRYNEQFF	TRBJ2-1	few	.	TRBV11-3
TGTGCCAGCTCACCACGCGGAAGCACAGATACGCAGTATTTT	CASSPRGSTDTQYF	TRBJ2-3	.	.	TRBV18
TGTGCCAGCAGATGGACTAGCGGGAGATCGGATACGCAGTATTTT	CASRWTSGRSDTQYF	TRBJ2-3	.	TRBD2	TRBV6-8
TGTGCCAGTAGCCCTCCCAGGGTGCACTATGGCTACACCTTC	CASSPPRVHYGYTF	TRBJ1-2	.	.	TRBV19
TGTGCCAGCAGTTTGGGGGTAGGGTATGGCTACACCTTC	CASSLGVGYGYTF	TRBJ1-2	few	.	TRBV28
TGCAGCGCAAGAGCGGGACGAAGCACAGATACGCAGTATTTT	CSARAGRSTDTQYF	TRBJ2-3	.	TRBD2	TRBV29-1
TGCGCCAGCAGCGTACCGACCTCTAACTATGGCTACACCTTC	CASSVPTSNYGYTF	TRBJ1-2	.	.	TRBV5-1
TGTGCCAGCAGCTTGTGGAGGGGCGCAGATACGCAGTATTTT	CASSLWRGADTQYF	TRBJ2-3	few	.	TRBV11-3
TGTGCCAGCTCACCAACCGGGACAGGGACGATCTACGAGCAGTACTTC	CASSPTGTGTIYEQYF	TRBJ2-7	.	TRBD1	TRBV18
TGCGCCAGCGCTCCCCCGGGGCTTGGGTACGAGCAGTACTTC	CASAPPGLGYEQYF	TRBJ2-7	.	.	TRBV5-1
TGTGCCAGTAGTATACCGGGACAGTCGCGTGCCCCGGCCGGCGGGGAGCTGTTTTTT	CASSIPGQSRAPAGGELFF	TRBJ2-2	.	TRBD1	TRBV19
TGTGCCACCAGCAGAGACCGGGGGACAGTATCCTACGAGCAGTACTTC	CATSRDRGTVSYEQYF	TRBJ2-7	few	.	TRBV15
TGTGCCAGCAGTTCCCCCAGGGGAGGATATGGCTACACCTTC	CASSSPRGGYGYTF	TRBJ1-2	few	.	TRBV28
TGCGCCAGCAGCCAGATTGGGACTTCGAGCCCTTACAATGAGCAGTTCTTC	CASSQIGTSSPYNEQFF	TRBJ2-1	.	.	TRBV5-1
TGCGCCAGCAGCTTCGTAGGAGGGGAGACCCAGTACTTC	CASSFVGGETQYF	TRBJ2-5	few	.	TRBV23-1
TGTGCCAGCAGACAAAGACCGGGACTAGCGGGGCCCACAGATACGCAGTATTTT	CASRQRPGLAGPTDTQYF	TRBJ2-3	few	TRBD2	TRBV11-3
TGTGCCAGCAGTTACTCGGGAAATCAAGAGACCCAGTACTTC	CASSYSGNQETQYF	TRBJ2-5	many	.	TRBV6-8
TGTGCCAGCATGACAGGGCTACATCAGCCCCAGCATTTT	CASMTGLHQPQHF	TRBJ1-5	.	TRBD1	TRBV28
TGTGCCAGCAGCTTTTGGACAGGGAACGAAGGGGGCACAGATACGCAGTATTTT	CASSFWTGNEGGTDTQYF	TRBJ2-3	few	TRBD1	TRBV7-7
TGTGCCACCCTTAAGTCGGCGGGAGGGCCCGGTGAGCAGTTCTTC	CATLKSAGGPGEQFF	TRBJ2-1	few	TRBD2	TRBV6-8
TGTGCCAGCAGTGAAGTTGCTGGGGGGGCGTACAATGAGCAGTTCTTC	CASSEVAGGAYNEQFF	TRBJ2-1	few	.	TRBV6-1
TGCGCCAGCAGCTCCACAGTGGGGGCTAACTATGGCTACACCTTC	CASSSTVGANYGYTF	TRBJ1-2	.	.	TRBV5-1
TGTGCCACCAGCACCAGACGGGGTGGGGCCTACAATGAGCAGTTCTTC	CATSTRRGGAYNEQFF	TRBJ2-1	.	.	TRBV15
TGTGCCAGCAGCCAAGGGGGCGGGTCTACTTTGCAAGAGACCCAGTACTTC	CASSQGGGSTLQETQYF	TRBJ2-5	.	.	TRBV14
TGTGCCAGCAGCTTTACAGGGGGCGACTACAATGAGCAGTTCTTC	CASSFTGGDYNEQFF	TRBJ2-1	many	TRBD1	TRBV11-3
TGTGCCAGTAGTCCCGGGAAGAACACCGGGGAGCTGTTTTTT	CASSPGKNTGELFF	TRBJ2-2	.	.	TRBV19
TGTGCCAGCAGTCTCTACAGGGGGAGCATAGCGGCTAACTATGGCTACACCTTC	CASSLYRGSIAANYGYTF	TRBJ1-2	.	TRBD1	TRBV6-8
TGTGCCAGCTCACAACTAGCGGGAGAAGAGACCCAGTACTTC	CASSQLAGEETQYF	TRBJ2-5	once	TRBD2	TRBV18
TGCGCCAGCAGCTTCCGTGGACAGGGCCAACAAGAGACCCAGTACTTC	CASSFRGQGQQETQYF	TRBJ2-5	.	TRBD1	TRBV5-1
TGTGCCAGCAGCTTGTCAGGCGGGGGGGTAGATACGCAGTATTTT	CASSLSGGGVDTQYF	TRBJ2-3	few	TRBD2	TRBV7-6
TGTGCCAGCTCACAAGGGACAGGGCTGAGTGAAAAACTGTTTTTT	CASSQGTGLSEKLFF	TRBJ1-4	.	TRBD1	TRBV18
TGTGCCAGCAGCTTGGCAGGCGGGAGGGTGACCGGGGAGCTGTTTTTT	CASSLAGGRVTGELFF	TRBJ2-2	few	TRBD2	TRBV7-6
TGTGCCAGCAGTGTCAGGGGGCTTTCTCGTGCCACTGAAGCTTTCTTT	CASSVRGLSRATEAFF	TRBJ1-1	few	TRBD1	TRBV25-1
TGTGCCACCAGTTCCGGGTTTAACTCTGGAAACACCATATATTTT	CATSSGFNSGNTIYF	TRBJ1-3	few	.	TRBV15
TGTGCCAGTAGTATACAGGGCCCTATCTCTGGAAACACCATATATTTT	CASSIQGPISGNTIYF	TRBJ1-3	.	.	TRBV19
TGCGCCAGCAGCTTGGGGGGACAGAGCCTTGAAGCTTTCTTT	CASSLGGQSLEAFF	TRBJ1-1	.	TRBD1	TRBV5-1
TGTGCCAGCAGTTCCGTCGGGGGACAGAGCTCCTACGAGCAGTACTTC	CASSSVGGQSSYEQYF	TRBJ2-7	.	.	TRBV6-8
TGTGCCAGTCAAGGACGGCATCAGCCCCAGCATTTT	CASQGRHQPQHF	TRBJ1-5	few	.	TRBV19
TGTGCCAGCAGCTTAACAGCTTTAACAGGGCTCAACTATGGCTACACCTTC	CASSLTALTGLNYGYTF	TRBJ1-2	many	.	TRBV11-3
TGTGCCAGCTCCACCGGGGGATCCTATGGCTACACCTTC	CASSTGGSYGYTF	TRBJ1-2	few	.	TRBV12-5
TGTGCCAGCAGTTACCGCCTGACGAGCGGGATAAAGTATACGCAGTATTTT	CASSYRLTSGIKYTQYF	TRBJ2-3	.	TRBD2	TRBV6-7
TGCGCCAGCAGCTACCGAGGACAGGGGGCATACAATGAGCAGTTCTTC	CASSYRGQGAYNEQFF	TRBJ2-1	.	TRBD1	TRBV5-1
TGTGCCAGCAGCTTACAGGGGCCATACGGAGATACGCAGTATTTT	CASSLQGPYGDTQYF	TRBJ2-3	few	.	TRBV11-3